A selection of T cell receptor beta chains follows, all from one sample in a study of radiotherapy plus CTLA-4 blockade in lung cancer. The table came from immunoSEQ multiplex PCR; TCRdb's copy has only in-frame clones and leaves some out. Of 25,000 to 30,000 clones in the sample, about four fifths were seen once. The specimen comprised peripheral blood, sampled from a patient treated with radiotherapy plus ipilimumab. Receptors originate from a human donor with non-small cell lung cancer that progressed on radiotherapy plus ipilimumab. CDR3s include the opening cysteine and the closing phenylalanine or tryptophan. Each record gives: J gene, D gene, clone size, V gene, CDR3 length, CDR3 DNA, CDR3 protein. D genes are given only for firm matches. Expanded clones are given a class, and other clones once, few, many or no size at all.

TRBJ1-5 | TRBD1 | few | TRBV5-8 | 15 | TGTGCCAGCAGCCCCCGGGACAGGGGCAATCAGCCCCAGCATTTT | CASSPRDRGNQPQHF
TRBJ2-2 | NA | NA | TRBV11-2 | 15 | TGTGCCAGCAGCTTAGGTGGGCAGGGGCCCTGGGAGCTGTTTTTT | CASSLGGQGPWELFF
TRBJ1-2 | TRBD1 | NA | TRBV28 | 12 | TGTGCCGGACGGGACAGGAACTATGGCTACACCTTC | CAGRDRNYGYTF
TRBJ2-5 | TRBD1 | NA | TRBV19 | 17 | TGTGCCAGTAGTCCCAGGGGGCGAAGGGGGATCCAAGAGACCCAGTACTTC | CASSPRGRRGIQETQYF
TRBJ1-2 | NA | NA | TRBV2 | 18 | TGTGCCAGCAGCCCCCGGACAAGGAGGCGCCCTCTTAACTATGGCTACACCTTC | CASSPRTRRRPLNYGYTF
TRBJ2-7 | NA | NA | TRBV9 | 15 | TGTGCCAGCAGCCCGGGGGTGAGGGCCGTGGACGAGCAGTACTTC | CASSPGVRAVDEQYF
TRBJ2-2 | TRBD2 | NA | TRBV19 | 13 | TGTGCCAGTAGACCGGGGAGGGCCGGGGAGCTGTTTTTT | CASRPGRAGELFF
TRBJ1-3 | NA | NA | TRBV11-2 | 14 | TGTGCCAGCAGCTTAGATCTGTGGGGAAACACCATATATTTT | CASSLDLWGNTIYF
TRBJ2-5 | NA | NA | TRBV11-1 | 17 | TGTGCCAGCAGCTTCCCCTACCTACCGGGACTTGAAGAGACCCAGTACTTC | CASSFPYLPGLEETQYF
TRBJ2-6 | NA | NA | TRBV10-2 | 15 | TGCGCCAGCAGTGACGGGGGGCGTGGGGCCAACGTCCTGACTTTC | CASSDGGRGANVLTF
TRBJ1-1 | TRBD1 | NA | TRBV28 | 15 | TGTGCCAGCATAGGACAGGGATTAATATTAACTGAAGCTTTCTTT | CASIGQGLILTEAFF
TRBJ2-7 | TRBD2 | NA | TRBV6-1 | 17 | TGTGCCAGCAGTGAAGCGTCACCGACTAGCGGAACCTACGAGCAGTACTTC | CASSEASPTSGTYEQYF
TRBJ2-6 | NA | NA | TRBV10-3 | 17 | TGTGCCATCAGTGAGCCCCAGGGACGCTCTGGGGCCAACGTCCTGACTTTC | CAISEPQGRSGANVLTF
TRBJ2-5 | TRBD2 | NA | TRBV5-1 | 13 | TGCGCCAGCAGCTTGGGCGACCGGGGGGCCCAGTACTTC | CASSLGDRGAQYF
TRBJ2-1 | NA | NA | TRBV9 | 13 | TGTGCCAGCAGCGTAGCGGGAGACAATGAGCAGTTCTTC | CASSVAGDNEQFF
TRBJ2-1 | NA | NA | TRBV20-1 | 11 | TGCAGTGCTAGAGATAGACGGGAGCAGTTCTTC | CSARDRREQFF
TRBJ1-5 | NA | few | TRBV6-5 | 14 | TGTGCCAGCAGACACCGGGGACTAAATCAGCCCCAGCATTTT | CASRHRGLNQPQHF
TRBJ2-7 | TRBD1 | NA | TRBV11-2 | 14 | TGTGCCAGCAGCGGGGACAGGGGGCCCTACGAGCAGTACTTC | CASSGDRGPYEQYF
TRBJ2-7 | NA | NA | TRBV7-8 | 15 | TGTGCCAGCAGCTTAGCGGGCAGTTCCTCCTACGAGCAGTACTTC | CASSLAGSSSYEQYF
TRBJ2-1 | TRBD1 | NA | TRBV29-1 | 19 | TGCAGCGTTGGGGACAGGGAACTGGTAGGCTTCTCGGGCTACAATGAGCAGTTCTTC | CSVGDRELVGFSGYNEQFF
TRBJ2-5 | TRBD2 | NA | TRBV11-2 | 16 | TGTGCCAGCAGCTCGGGACTAGCGGTTCAACAAGAGACCCAGTACTTC | CASSSGLAVQQETQYF
TRBJ2-1 | NA | NA | TRBV10-3 | 12 | TGTGCCATCAGTTCAACGGAAAATGAGCAGTTCTTC | CAISSTENEQFF
TRBJ1-2 | NA | NA | TRBV28 | 16 | TGTGCCAGCAGTTCTCGCGGACAGCCAAGTAACTATGGCTACACCTTC | CASSSRGQPSNYGYTF
TRBJ2-5 | TRBD2 | NA | TRBV6-1 | 15 | TGTGCCAGCAAGCCGGGACTAGCGGGGCAGGAGACCCAGTACTTC | CASKPGLAGQETQYF
TRBJ2-7 | TRBD1 | NA | TRBV27 | 13 | TGTGCCAGCAGCCTGGGACAGCTTTACGAGCAGTACTTC | CASSLGQLYEQYF
TRBJ2-7 | NA | NA | TRBV6-1 | 13 | TGTGCCAGCAGTGTAAGTAGAAACTACGAGCAGTACTTC | CASSVSRNYEQYF
TRBJ2-7 | NA | NA | TRBV6-1 | 14 | TGTGCCAGCAGTGATACCGGCGGACCCTACGAGCAGTACTTC | CASSDTGGPYEQYF
TRBJ1-2 | TRBD1 | NA | TRBV11-3 | 16 | TGTGCCAGCAGCCAATTCGACAGGGCCGGGGTTTATGGCTACACCTTC | CASSQFDRAGVYGYTF
TRBJ2-5 | TRBD2 | NA | TRBV5-1 | 16 | TGCGCCAGCAGCAGGGGGGGGTCTAGCGGGCAAGAGACCCAGTACTTC | CASSRGGSSGQETQYF
TRBJ2-1 | NA | NA | TRBV9 | 14 | TGTGCCAGCAGCGTAGCTACGTCCTACAATGAGCAGTTCTTC | CASSVATSYNEQFF
TRBJ2-7 | NA | NA | TRBV27 | 14 | TGTGCCAGCAGTTTAAACGTGCTAGCCGGGGAGCAGTACTTC | CASSLNVLAGEQYF
TRBJ2-2 | NA | NA | TRBV9 | 15 | TGTGCCAGCAGCGTAGGAAGTAGGGGGGGCGGGGAGCTGTTTTTT | CASSVGSRGGGELFF
TRBJ1-2 | NA | NA | TRBV18 | 16 | TGTGCCAGCTCACCACAGGGGACCCTTTCTAACTATGGCTACACCTTC | CASSPQGTLSNYGYTF
TRBJ2-7 | NA | NA | TRBV27 | 13 | TGTGCCAGCAGTTTTCGACCCTCCTGGGAGCAGTACTTC | CASSFRPSWEQYF
TRBJ1-5 | TRBD1 | NA | TRBV2 | 15 | TGTGCCAGCAGTGTAACGACAGGGCCCAATCAGCCCCAGCATTTT | CASSVTTGPNQPQHF
TRBJ1-1 | NA | once | TRBV28 | 13 | TGTGCCAGCAGTAACCCCAAGAACACTGAAGCTTTCTTT | CASSNPKNTEAFF
TRBJ1-2 | NA | NA | TRBV27 | 15 | TGTGCCAGCAGTTTACAAGCGGCCCCTAACTATGGCTACACCTTC | CASSLQAAPNYGYTF
TRBJ2-7 | TRBD2 | NA | TRBV11-2 | 15 | TGTGCCAGCAGCTTGGGACTAGCGGGAGCCTACGAGCAGTACTTC | CASSLGLAGAYEQYF
TRBJ2-3 | TRBD2 | NA | TRBV6-1 | 14 | TGTGCCAGCACCGCTAGCGGACGCACAGATACGCAGTATTTT | CASTASGRTDTQYF
TRBJ2-7 | TRBD1 | NA | TRBV29-1 | 12 | TGCAGCGTTGGAGACAGGGGGAGCGAGCAGTACTTC | CSVGDRGSEQYF
TRBJ1-1 | TRBD1 | NA | TRBV9 | 13 | TGTGCCAGCAGCCGGACAGGGTCGACTGAAGCTTTCTTT | CASSRTGSTEAFF
TRBJ2-3 | NA | NA | TRBV11-2 | 14 | TGTGCCAGCAGCTTAGGCACCTTCACAGATACGCAGTATTTT | CASSLGTFTDTQYF
TRBJ1-1 | TRBD1 | NA | TRBV6-6 | 15 | TGTGCCAGCAGTACGGGACAGGGGGCATGGACTGAAGCTTTCTTT | CASSTGQGAWTEAFF
TRBJ2-1 | TRBD2 | NA | TRBV7-6 | 17 | TGTGCCAGCACCTCCCCAGGCCCAGCGGGAGGGATCAATGAGCAGTTCTTC | CASTSPGPAGGINEQFF
TRBJ2-5 | NA | NA | TRBV7-7 | 13 | TGTGCCAGCAGCTCCCCCTCTCAAGAGACCCAGTACTTC | CASSSPSQETQYF
TRBJ2-7 | TRBD2 | once | TRBV27 | 14 | TGTGCCAGCAGTCGTAGCGGGAGATCTTACGAGCAGTACTTC | CASSRSGRSYEQYF
TRBJ2-5 | TRBD1 | NA | TRBV5-4 | 15 | TGTGCCAGCAGCCCGGGGACAGTCCCGCAAGAGACCCAGTACTTC | CASSPGTVPQETQYF
TRBJ1-2 | TRBD1 | NA | TRBV28 | 14 | TGTGCCAGCAGACCCACAGGGGGCGACTATGGCTACACCTTC | CASRPTGGDYGYTF
TRBJ2-3 | TRBD2 | NA | TRBV4-3 | 18 | TGCGCCAGCAGCCAAGTCCAATTTAGCGGGGCTAGCACAGATACGCAGTATTTT | CASSQVQFSGASTDTQYF